This T cell receptor beta chain was observed in a study of circulating CD8 cells and anti-PD-1 response in melanoma. Study-wide context: Patients received intravenous nivolumab, 3 mg/kg, every 2 weeks. Anti-PD-1 was first-line therapy for seven of 13 patients. Whole-study findings and limits: Under 8% of TRB clonotypes were shared between subsets at M1.

Germline V gives CDR1 SGHDT, CDR2 YYEEEE. This CDR3 spans 15 amino acids. V was shortened by 1 base and J by 5 bases, with 13 bases between the two germline ends. Sample share makes this clonotype large. Its antigen is as yet unknown. Live CD3+CD8+TCRalphabeta+ cells were sorted into four subsets by PD-1 and/or TIGIT. Using approximately 15 ng of total RNA, TCR libraries were made with the QIAseq Immune Repertoire TCR panel. Via MiXCR, TCRdb re-called the reads, giving one row per CDR3 protein. Of 300 to 500 distinct CDR3 sequences in the sample, roughly 5% are singletons; the top ten hold about 45%. The V call is TRBV5-6, the J call TRBJ2-1; unclear D gene. This TCR was sampled from a human donor with melanoma. The sequencing here drew on CD8+ T cells from PBMCs, taken at baseline or after one month of anti-PD-1 therapy (not recorded which). In DNA form, the CDR3 reads TGTGCCAGCAGCTTGCAGGCGACTGTGAACAATGAGCAGTTCTTC. Its translation is CASSLQATVNNEQFF.